This entry lists 26 T cell receptor beta chains sequenced from one sample in a study of Tregs in tolerant kidney transplant recipients (dated by TCRdb to about 2019). Related donors were used in the transplants with nonmyeloablative bone marrow transplantation, and mixed chimerism was transient in the human trials. Library preparation was by the immunoSEQ multiplex PCR assay. As stored in TCRdb, this immuneACCESS dataset retains in-frame rearrangements with V and J assigned. A fraction of the clones does not appear; measured against another copy, unresolved V genes explain less than half of the discrepancy, and the remainder lacks a known reason. The table for this sample lists tens of thousands of clones; 91% of them were counted only once. The ten biggest clones cover 13% to 15% of the sample. Material: CD8+ T cells from blood (PBMCs), obtained 24 months after the transplant. The source is a human patient who received a combined kidney and bone marrow transplant. In transplant recipients, some T cells may be of donor rather than host origin.

This chain joins TRBV7-2 and TRBJ2-3; D possibly corresponds to TRBD2 (5 bases). V lost 0 bases and J lost 0, with 7 bases in between. The CDR3 loop spans 15 amino acids. Germline V CDR1 and CDR2: SGHTA, FQGNSA. CDR3 protein: CASSLADFSTDTQYF. DNA for the CDR3: TGTGCCAGCAGCTTAGCGGACTTTAGCACAGATACGCAGTATTTT. The full variable domain, rest sourced from reference TRBV7-2 and TRBJ2-3, is GAGVSQSPSNKVTEKGKDVELRCDPISGHTALYWYRQSLGQGLEFLIYFQGNSAPDKSGLPSDRFSAERTGGSVSTLTIQRTQQEDSAVYLCASSLADFSTDTQYFGPGTRLTVL.

The chain carries TRBV5-1 and TRBJ2-7; D is ambiguous. The CDR3 sequence is 13 residues long. The germline V gene has CDR1 SGHRS and CDR2 YFSETQ. V was pared by 0 bases and J by 5 bases, with 9 bases between. Here the CDR3 DNA reads TGCGCCAGCAGCTTGGCGGGTTACGACGAGCAGTACTTC. Protein product: CASSLAGYDEQYF.

The genes are TRBV5-6 and TRBJ2-7; TRBD1 is a possible D gene (5 bases). V was pared by 2 bases and J by 1 base, with 13 bases between. This CDR3 is 15 amino acids long. Germline values: CDR1 SGHDT, CDR2 YYEEEE. CDR3: CASSFKTESSYEQYF. The CDR3 DNA follows: TGTGCCAGCAGCTTTAAGACAGAATCTTCCTACGAGCAGTACTTC. Using reference TRBV5-6 and TRBJ2-7 for the parts outside the CDR3, the full variable domain is DAGVTQSPTHLIKTRGQQVTLRCSPKSGHDTVSWYQQALGQGPQFIFQYYEEEERQRGNFPDRFSGHQFPNYSSELNVNALLLGDSALYLCASSFKTESSYEQYFGPGTRLTVT.

The chain carries TRBV7-6 and TRBJ1-5, with TRBD1 matching over 7 bases. J was trimmed by 6 bases and V by 6 bases; bases with no gene match: 8. The germline CDR1 and CDR2 sequences are SGHVS and FNYEAQ. The CDR3 extends over 14 amino acids. CDR3 sequence: CASSCDRESQPQHF. In DNA, the CDR3 is TGTGCCAGCAGTTGCGACAGGGAGAGTCAGCCCCAGCATTTT.

The chain uses TRBV5-5 and TRBJ1-5; possibly TRBD1 for D (6 bases). Germline V CDR1 and CDR2: SGHKS, YYEKEE (reference sequence). Trimming pared 3 bases from V and 6 bases from J, leaving 16 bases between. The CDR3 totals 15 residues. This CDR3 is CASSWTGGAGQPQHF. CDR3 nucleotides: TGTGCCAGCAGCTGGACCGGGGGGGCAGGTCAGCCCCAGCATTTT.

This clone was detected once. The gene calls are TRBV27 and TRBJ1-1; no firm D call. The V and J ends lost 1 base and 4 bases respectively, with 7 bases between them. The CDR3 totals 13 residues. The V gene's germline CDR1 is MNHEY and CDR2 SMNVEV (reference sequence). This chain's CDR3 is CASSLWRSTEAFF. DNA for the CDR3: TGTGCCAGCAGTTTATGGCGGAGCACTGAAGCTTTCTTT.

This clone has only a few counts. The V gene is TRBV14, the J gene TRBJ2-3; 8 bases are shared with TRBD2. J lost 1 base, V lost 4 bases, and 4 bases had no gene match. The length of the CDR3 is 15 residues. Germline V gene lookup returns CDR1 SGHDN and CDR2 FVKESK. This chain's CDR3 is CASSRLAGGTDTQYF. As DNA, the CDR3 is TGTGCCAGCAGCCGCCTAGCGGGTGGCACAGATACGCAGTATTTT.

The chain is built from TRBV4-2 and TRBJ2-3; 8 bases match TRBD2. Germline V gene data show CDR1 as LGHNA and CDR2 as YNFKEQ. This CDR3 contains 15 residues. After removal of 0 bases from V and 1 base from J, the junction contained 0 bases not matched to a gene. The CDR3 loop reads CASSQEAGGTDTQYF. In DNA, the CDR3 is TGTGCCAGCAGCCAAGAAGCGGGGGGCACAGATACGCAGTATTTT.

The chain has TRBV6-4 and TRBJ2-7; perhaps TRBD1 as D (5 bases). V gave up 4 bases and J gave up 3 bases, with 7 bases separating them. Germline CDR1 and CDR2: MRHNA and SNTAGT. This CDR3 spans 12 amino acids. This CDR3 is CASSVGVYEQYF. CDR3 coding DNA: TGTGCCAGCAGTGTAGGGGTCTACGAGCAGTACTTC.

This chain joins TRBV4-1 and TRBJ2-5; the match to TRBD2 covers 12 bases. The V gene end was trimmed by 4 bases and the J gene end by 2 bases; junction bases not matched to a gene: 5. Looked up from germline, CDR1 is MGHRA and CDR2 is YSYEKL. This CDR3 has 16 amino acids. CDR3 protein: CASSRSLAGGQETQYF. The DNA of the CDR3 is TGCGCCAGCAGCCGTAGCCTAGCGGGGGGGCAAGAGACCCAGTACTTC.

This chain links TRBV2 with TRBJ2-7; 8 bases agree with TRBD1. Germline CDR1 reads SNHLY; CDR2 reads FYNNEI. V gave up 6 bases and J gave up 3 bases; unmatched junction bases: 1. The CDR3 has 12 amino acids. The CDR3 DNA reads as TGTGCCAGCAGGGACAGGGACTACGAGCAGTACTTC. Its protein product is CASRDRDYEQYF. Together with reference TRBV2 and TRBJ2-7, the CDR3 gives the full variable domain: EPEVTQTPSHQVTQMGQEVILRCVPISNHLYFYWYRQILGQKVEFLVSFYNNEISEKSEIFDDQFSVERPDGSNFTLKIRSTKLEDSAMYFCASRDRDYEQYFGPGTRLTVT.

The chain is built from TRBV5-1 and TRBJ2-3, with D possibly being TRBD2 (5 bases). The V end was cut by 0 bases, the J end by 0 bases, with 11 bases between. The CDR3 runs 16 residues. Germline V gene sequence: CDR1 SGHRS, CDR2 YFSETQ. In DNA, the CDR3 is TGCGCCAGCAGCTTGGGTCTCGGGGTTAGCACAGATACGCAGTATTTT. Translating it yields CASSLGLGVSTDTQYF.

The V and J genes are TRBV2 and TRBJ2-5; D is uncertain. The CDR3 extends over 17 amino acids. V was pared by 2 bases and J by 1 base, with 17 bases between. In germline, CDR1 is SNHLY, CDR2 FYNNEI. The CDR3: CASSEYGGLGPQETQYF. DNA for the CDR3: TGTGCCAGCAGTGAATATGGTGGGTTGGGCCCCCAAGAGACCCAGTACTTC. Variable domain in full (rest from reference TRBV2 and TRBJ2-5): EPEVTQTPSHQVTQMGQEVILRCVPISNHLYFYWYRQILGQKVEFLVSFYNNEISEKSEIFDDQFSVERPDGSNFTLKIRSTKLEDSAMYFCASSEYGGLGPQETQYFGPGTRLLVL.

The chain has TRBV9 and TRBJ2-2; 10 nucleotides match TRBD1. CDR3 length: 15 residues. Germline CDR1 SGDLS, CDR2 YYNGEE. J gave up 7 bases and V 8 bases, and 11 bases lay outside the gene matches. CDR3 bases: TGTGCCAGTAAGACAGGGGGCGCTTTGGGCGGGGAGCTGTTTTTT. Translated, it gives CASKTGGALGGELFF.

V and J are TRBV13 and TRBJ2-5; TRBD2 aligns across 8 bases. CDR3 length equals 13 residues. V dropped 5 bases and J dropped 3; count of bases not matched to a gene: 2. Germline values: CDR1 PRHDT, CDR2 FYEKMQ (reference sequence). CDR3 DNA: TGTGCCAGCAGCCCAGCGGGAGAAGAGACCCAGTACTTC. Translated, it gives CASSPAGEETQYF.

V gene TRBV5-6 combines with J gene TRBJ1-2, with TRBD1 matching over 9 bases. Germline loops: CDR1 SGHDT, CDR2 YYEEEE. This CDR3 comprises 14 residues. V trimming: 3 bases; J trimming: 5 bases; junction bases outside the gene matches: 5. CDR3 nucleotide sequence: TGTGCCAGCAGCTCGGGACAGGGTTATTATGGCTACACCTTC. This sequence encodes CASSSGQGYYGYTF.

The chain has TRBV10-3 and TRBJ1-2; 8 bases line up with TRBD1. V gave up 7 bases and J gave up 4 bases; unmatched junction bases: 11. This CDR3 region has 15 residues. From germline, CDR1 is ENHRY and CDR2 SYGVKD. The CDR3 is CAITMTGETGYGYTF. The CDR3 region has the DNA TGTGCCATCACCATGACAGGGGAAACTGGCTATGGCTACACCTTC.

The genes are TRBV10-3 and TRBJ2-1, with 8 bases identical to TRBD1. Unmatched junction bases numbered 12, after V lost 7 bases and J lost 7 bases. The CDR3 consists of 15 residues. Germline CDR1 reads ENHRY; CDR2 reads SYGVKD. The CDR3 DNA reads as TGTGCCATCATGTATTCGGACAGGGACCGGAATGAGCAGTTCTTC. Its protein is CAIMYSDRDRNEQFF.

The chain is built from TRBV7-9 and TRBJ1-5; D might be TRBD1 (5 bases). CDR3 length equals 16 residues. Trimming shortened V by 4 bases and J by 2 bases, and 15 bases separated the two germline ends. Per the germline V gene, CDR1 is SEHNR and CDR2 is FQNEAQ (reference sequence). The CDR3 DNA reads as TGTGCCAGCAGCTCCCAGGGAGGTGGTGGCAATCAGCCCCAGCATTTT. This translates into CASSSQGGGGNQPQHF.

The J gene is TRBJ2-7, the V gene TRBV9; D is possibly TRBD1 (7 bases). This CDR3 comprises 14 residues. The V end lost 3 bases, the J end lost 3 bases, and 13 bases lay between the germline ends. Germline CDR1 is SGDLS and CDR2 is YYNGEE. The CDR3 DNA follows: TGTGCCAGCAGCGCGGGGGACAGAGTCTACGAGCAGTACTTC. Residues: CASSAGDRVYEQYF. Using reference TRBV9 and TRBJ2-7 for the parts outside the CDR3, the full variable domain is DSGVTQTPKHLITATGQRVTLRCSPRSGDLSVYWYQQSLDQGLQFLIQYYNGEERAKGNILERFSAQQFPDLHSELNLSSLELGDSALYFCASSAGDRVYEQYFGPGTRLTVT.

This rearrangement joins TRBV6-5 to TRBJ1-5, with 9 positions matching TRBD1. CDR1 is MNHEY and CDR2 is SVGAGI in the germline V gene. V was clipped by 5 bases and J by 7 bases; unmatched bases: 6. This CDR3 contains 14 residues. CDR3 amino acids: CASSSGTGIQPQHF. Here the CDR3 DNA reads TGTGCCAGCAGTAGCGGGACAGGGATCCAGCCCCAGCATTTT.

CDR3 sequence reads: CAISVEHLGHYEQYF. The CDR3 nucleotides are TGTGCCATCAGTGTCGAACACCTGGGACACTACGAGCAGTACTTC. This rearrangement joins TRBV10-3 to TRBJ2-7; tentatively, D is TRBD1 (6 bases). The germline V gene encodes CDR1 ENHRY and CDR2 SYGVKD. The ends were cut back, 4 bases at V and 3 bases at J, with 16 bases in the middle. The CDR3 consists of 15 residues.

The chain employs TRBV7-9 and TRBJ2-1; tentatively, D is TRBD2 (6 bases). Per germline, CDR1 SEHNR and CDR2 FQNEAQ (reference sequence). This CDR3 has 16 residues. Between the trimmed V and J ends, which lost 4 bases and 4 bases, there was a span of 17 bases. Written as DNA, the CDR3 is TGTGCCAGCAGCTCCACCCTGGCTAGCGCGTACAATGAGCAGTTCTTC. It specifies CASSSTLASAYNEQFF. The full variable domain, completed using reference TRBV7-9 and TRBJ2-1, is DTGVSQNPRHKITKRGQNVTFRCDPISEHNRLYWYRQTLGQGPEFLTYFQNEAQLEKSRLLSDRFSAERPKGSFSTLEIQRTEQGDSAMYLCASSSTLASAYNEQFFGPGTRLTVL.

This clone showed up just once. The chain links TRBV19 to TRBJ2-6; the D gene is possibly TRBD1 (5 bases). V was trimmed by 6 bases and J by 0 bases, leaving 9 bases between them. The CDR3 has 15 amino acids. Per the germline V gene, CDR1 is LNHDA and CDR2 is SQIVND (reference sequence). DNA of the CDR3: TGTGCCAGTAGATCGGACATCTCTGGGGCCAACGTCCTGACTTTC. Its protein is CASRSDISGANVLTF.

The chain is built from TRBV7-9 and TRBJ2-2; D possibly corresponds to TRBD2 (6 bases). The CDR3 is made up of 16 amino acids. With 8 bases removed from V and 3 bases from J, the gap between germline ends came to 19 bases. CDR1 and CDR2 (germline): SEHNR, FQNEAQ (reference sequence). The CDR3 sequence: CASRGLSGVDTGELFF. As DNA, the CDR3 is TGTGCCAGCCGGGGTCTATCGGGAGTCGACACCGGGGAGCTGTTTTTT.

The rearrangement links TRBV28 to TRBJ2-1, with D tentatively TRBD2 (5 bases). Between the trimmed V and J ends, which lost 4 bases and 5 bases, there was a span of 9 bases. Germline V gene sequence: CDR1 MDHEN, CDR2 SYDVKM. The CDR3 spans 13 residues. In DNA, the CDR3 is TGTGCCAGCAGTTCCGGACTCAACAATGAGCAGTTCTTC. Its protein is CASSSGLNNEQFF.